The next 18 T cell receptor beta chains were all read from a single sample in a study of cytomegalovirus exposure and HLA in healthy donors. PCR amplification relied on 60 Vbeta primers (plus 13 Jbeta primers). Clones were read by immunoSEQ multiplex PCR, and TCRdb kept only the in-frame ones, dropping some. The sample table includes 45,000 to 55,000 clones. Specimen: PBMCs. The receptors come from a man between 35 and 55 years old in good health and CMV-seropositive.

The V and J genes are TRBV19 and TRBJ2-1; a possible D gene is TRBD1 (5 bases). Between the trimmed V and J ends, which lost 3 bases and 7 bases, there was a span of 10 bases. Germline CDR1 reads LNHDA; CDR2 reads SQIVND (reference sequence). This CDR3 has 13 amino acids. The CDR3 protein is CASSIQGWNEQFF. The CDR3 region has the DNA TGTGCCAGTAGTATCCAGGGCTGGAATGAGCAGTTCTTC.

CDR3 loop: CASSRLAGGREQFF. In nucleotides, the CDR3 is TGTGCCAGCAGCCGATTGGCGGGAGGGCGGGAGCAGTTCTTC. The chain carries TRBV7-8 and TRBJ2-1; TRBD2 matches 9 bases. V gave up 5 bases and J gave up 10 bases; unmatched junction bases: 9. This CDR3 comprises 14 residues. Germline V gives CDR1 SGHVS, CDR2 FQNEAQ.

The V gene is TRBV7-2, the J gene TRBJ1-5; D possibly corresponds to TRBD1 (5 bases). CDR3 length: 15 amino acids. The V end lost 0 bases, the J end lost 2 bases, and 8 bases lay between the germline ends. Germline V gives CDR1 SGHTA, CDR2 FQGNSA. CDR3 nucleotide sequence: TGTGCCAGCAGCTTAGCAGGGGCGGGCAATCAGCCCCAGCATTTT. This codes for CASSLAGAGNQPQHF.

This chain connects TRBV6-5 to TRBJ2-5; weak D call: TRBD2 (6 bases). The CDR3 length is 12 residues. Per germline, CDR1 MNHEY and CDR2 SVGAGI. V was shortened by 6 bases and J by 5 bases, with 10 bases between the two germline ends. Written as DNA, the CDR3 is TGTGCCAGCAGGCCGGAGGGGGAGACCCAGTACTTC. This gives the protein CASRPEGETQYF.

The V and J genes are TRBV5-1 and TRBJ2-7; the match to TRBD1 covers 9 bases. Germline loops: CDR1 SGHRS, CDR2 YFSETQ. Trimming took 0 bases from V and 3 from J; bases not matched to a gene: 4. This CDR3 has 15 residues. CDR3 sequence reads: CASSLAGDRVYEQYF. Here the CDR3 DNA reads TGCGCCAGCAGCTTGGCAGGGGACAGGGTCTACGAGCAGTACTTC.

J is TRBJ2-3 and V is TRBV28, with 7 bases identical to TRBD2. This CDR3 contains 16 residues. V was pared by 7 bases and J by 2 bases, with 12 bases of the junction left unmatched. Germline V gives CDR1 MDHEN, CDR2 SYDVKM. CDR3 residues: CASNRSPSGNTDTQYF. CDR3 coding DNA: TGTGCCAGCAATCGAAGCCCCAGCGGGAACACAGATACGCAGTATTTT.

The chain recombines TRBV2 with TRBJ1-4, with 9 nucleotides matching TRBD1. V lost 6 bases and J lost 7; bases outside the gene matches: 9. The CDR3 consists of 15 residues. CDR1 and CDR2 (germline): SNHLY, FYNNEI. The CDR3 spells CASRRTGAHGEKLFF. CDR3 nucleotides: TGTGCCAGCAGGAGGACAGGGGCGCATGGTGAAAAACTGTTTTTT. Using reference TRBV2 and TRBJ1-4 for the parts outside the CDR3, the full variable domain is EPEVTQTPSHQVTQMGQEVILRCVPISNHLYFYWYRQILGQKVEFLVSFYNNEISEKSEIFDDQFSVERPDGSNFTLKIRSTKLEDSAMYFCASRRTGAHGEKLFFGSGTQLSVL.

V and J are TRBV18 and TRBJ2-7; unclear D gene. Germline lookup yields CDR1 KGHSH and CDR2 LQKENI. Deletions cut 2 bases from V and 2 bases from J, with 4 bases between. The CDR3 length is 12 residues. In nucleotides, the CDR3 is TGTGCCAGCTCACCAGGAGCCTACGAGCAGTACTTC. Its translation: CASSPGAYEQYF.

This chain connects TRBV7-8 to TRBJ1-1, with 7 positions matching TRBD1. The CDR3 sequence is 13 residues long. CDR1 SGHVS and CDR2 FQNEAQ come from the germline V gene. With V trimmed by 3 bases and J by 4 bases, 2 bases remained unmatched. The CDR3, as DNA: TGTGCCAGCAGCTTGACAGGGAGCACTGAAGCTTTCTTT. This encodes CASSLTGSTEAFF.

The rearrangement uses TRBV19 and TRBJ1-5; 8 positions agree with TRBD1. The CDR3 extends over 15 amino acids. V lost 6 bases and J lost 0; bases outside the gene matches: 4. The germline V gene encodes CDR1 LNHDA and CDR2 SQIVND (reference sequence). The chain's CDR3 is CASREQGASNQPQHF. The DNA for the CDR3 is TGTGCCAGTAGAGAGCAGGGGGCTAGCAATCAGCCCCAGCATTTT.

This sequence joins TRBV2 and TRBJ2-7; TRBD1 matches at 10 bases. Germline CDR1 is SNHLY and CDR2 is FYNNEI. The CDR3 has 14 residues. After removal of 6 bases from V and 7 bases from J, the junction contained 9 bases not matched to a gene. As DNA, the CDR3 is TGTGCCAGCAGGGGGACAGGGGCATTGGGAGAGCAGTACTTC. Translated: CASRGTGALGEQYF.

V usage is TRBV4-1 and J usage is TRBJ1-4; D is possibly TRBD1 (5 bases). Germline CDR1 and CDR2: MGHRA and YSYEKL. The V and J ends lost 0 bases and 5 bases respectively, with 13 bases between them. The CDR3 spans 16 residues. CDR3 amino acids: CASSQDPGLINEKLFF. The CDR3 nucleotides read TGCGCCAGCAGCCAAGACCCGGGACTTATAAATGAAAAACTGTTTTTT.

The genes are TRBV10-3 and TRBJ2-7; D remains ambiguous. V was pared by 6 bases and J by 1 base, with 16 bases between. The CDR3 is 15 residues long. Germline loops: CDR1 ENHRY, CDR2 SYGVKD. The CDR3 is CAISDPSVPSYEQYF. CDR3 coding DNA: TGTGCCATCAGCGATCCCTCAGTGCCGTCCTACGAGCAGTACTTC.

The V and J genes are TRBV4-3 and TRBJ1-1; TRBD1 matches 9 bases. The CDR3 runs 15 residues. Germline V lookup: CDR1 LGHNA, CDR2 YSLEER. With V trimmed by 3 bases and J by 1 base, 3 bases remained unmatched. The CDR3: CASSQPGQGNTEAFF. Written as DNA, the CDR3 is TGCGCCAGCAGCCAGCCGGGACAGGGGAACACTGAAGCTTTCTTT.

The chain has TRBV10-3 and TRBJ2-3; D perhaps matches TRBD2 (6 bases). V gave up 10 bases and J gave up 1 base, with 15 bases separating them. Germline values: CDR1 ENHRY, CDR2 SYGVKD. The CDR3 is 14 residues long. The CDR3 DNA is TGTGCCACCTCGGGAGACGGGGGCACAGATACGCAGTATTTT. Its translation is CATSGDGGTDTQYF.

The DNA for the CDR3 is TGCGCCAGCAGCTTCCCTAGCGGGGGGCCTCCGAGAAATGAGCAGTTCTTC. Protein sequence: CASSFPSGGPPRNEQFF. J is TRBJ2-1 and V is TRBV5-1, with 11 bases fitting TRBD2. The CDR3 contains 17 residues. V was clipped by 2 bases and J by 7 bases; unmatched bases: 11. Germline CDR1 is SGHRS and CDR2 is YFSETQ.

V usage is TRBV27 and J usage is TRBJ2-7; 8 nucleotides agree with TRBD1. The junction had 12 bases not matched to a gene; V was cut back by 3 bases and J by 5 bases. The CDR3 is 16 residues long. Germline CDR1 is MNHEY and CDR2 is SMNVEV (reference sequence). The CDR3 DNA sequence: TGTGCCAGCAGTTTCCTCCCCCAGGGGGCAAACAACGAGCAGTACTTC. It is translated as CASSFLPQGANNEQYF.

The chain couples TRBV7-6 to TRBJ2-7; the match to TRBD2 covers 8 bases. The CDR3 length is 13 residues. CDR1 is SGHVS and CDR2 is FNYEAQ in the germline V gene. V lost 5 bases and J lost 4; bases outside the gene matches: 4. CDR3 residues: CASSQTSGYEQYF. In DNA form, the CDR3 reads TGTGCCAGCAGCCAAACTAGCGGTTACGAGCAGTACTTC.